The 3 T cell receptor beta chains presented below share a single source sample, sequenced in a study of cytomegalovirus exposure and HLA in healthy donors. Primers for the PCR totalled 60 Vbeta and 13 Jbeta. Generated by immunoSEQ multiplex PCR, the TCRdb table keeps only in-frame clones and is missing some. The sample lists 100,000 to 150,000 clones, approximately 78% occurring once. Sequenced sample: PBMCs. These TCRs come from a female donor in good health and CMV-seronegative.

This chain links TRBV9 with TRBJ2-3, with D hard to call. Germline CDR1 reads SGDLS; CDR2 reads YYNGEE. The ends were cut back, 1 base at V and 6 bases at J, with 9 bases in the middle. This CDR3 is 13 amino acids long. For the CDR3, the DNA is TGTGCCAGCAGCGTATCAGGTCCGGATACGCAGTATTTT. Its protein product is CASSVSGPDTQYF.

The rearrangement links TRBV18 to TRBJ1-5; D not certain. Trimming stripped 2 bases from V and 8 bases from J, with 19 bases between. The CDR3 extends over 16 amino acids. Germline V gene sequence: CDR1 KGHSH, CDR2 LQKENI. This CDR3 reads CASSPRLAGTAEPQHF. CDR3 DNA sequence: TGTGCCAGCTCACCAAGGTTAGCGGGCACGGCGGAGCCCCAGCATTTT.

V usage is TRBV7-9 and J usage is TRBJ2-6, with 8 bases that match TRBD1. V dropped 4 bases and J dropped 2; count of bases not matched to a gene: 1. CDR3 size: 15 residues. The germline CDR1 and CDR2 sequences are SEHNR and FQNEAQ (reference sequence). CDR3 loop: CASSSTGAGANVLTF. CDR3 bases: TGTGCCAGCAGCTCGACAGGGGCTGGGGCCAACGTCCTGACTTTC. Together with reference TRBV7-9 and TRBJ2-6, the CDR3 gives the full variable domain: DTGVSQNPRHKITKRGQNVTFRCDPISEHNRLYWYRQTLGQGPEFLTYFQNEAQLEKSRLLSDRFSAERPKGSFSTLEIQRTEQGDSAMYLCASSSTGAGANVLTFGAGSRLTVL.